This entry concerns a single T cell receptor beta chain. Its antigen is unidentified. These data originate in a study of cytomegalovirus exposure and HLA in healthy donors. Study observations and caveats: It was fewer than 200 TCR beta chains that were listed as cytomegalovirus-associated. There were some public TCRs occurring in many donors, but most TCR sequences were rare.

The V gene's germline CDR1 is SGHDT and CDR2 YYEEEE. The CDR3 has 14 residues. With 1 base clipped from V and 4 bases from J, the junction kept 2 bases outside the gene matches. This table comes from immunoSEQ multiplex PCR, and its TCRdb copy is limited to in-frame clones, with some not included. The sample has some 140,000 clones, roughly 90% seen once. The material sequenced was PBMCs. The chain joins TRBV5-6 to TRBJ2-3, with 8 bases lining up with TRBD2. This receptor was obtained from a man younger than 30 in good health and CMV-seronegative. CDR3 bases: TGTGCCAGCAGCTTGCCGGGGGGGGCAGATACGCAGTATTTT. Encoded protein: CASSLPGGADTQYF.